This TCR beta chain was recorded in a study of regulatory T cells in long-lasting Graves disease. The V gene lost 3 bases and the J gene lost 3 bases, with 9 bases spanning the gap. Germline V gene lookup returns CDR1 GTSNPN and CDR2 SVGIG (reference sequence). This CDR3 has 12 residues. Study outcomes and limitations: TCR diversity was lower in persistent Graves' patients (versus newly diagnosed ones).

This clonotype occurred a few times. Its antigen is not known. Arm-PCR of CDR3 regions and iRepertoire HTBI primers were used to build TCR beta libraries. MiXCR was run by TCRdb on the multiplex PCR reads, yielding one entry per CDR3 protein. The sample has roughly 500,000 distinct CDR3 sequences; about 14% are singletons. Time point noted: newly diagnosed GD, antithyroid drugs for less than 3 months. RNA from PBMCs was the source of the TCR library. These sequences were also reported in another study, on T cells in Graves' hyperthyroidism and ophthalmopathy. As that study records: Investigators excluded patients with uncontrolled infection, other autoimmune disease, pregnancy or lactation.

The chain couples TRBV30 to TRBJ2-7, with D possibly TRBD1 on 5 matching bases. The clonotype was recovered from a woman between 45 and 60 years old with Graves disease. The sequenced sample was peripheral blood mononuclear cells (PBMCs), obtained at new diagnosis, from a patient treated with antithyroid drugs. CDR3 residues: CAWRPTVYEQYF. The DNA for the CDR3 is TGTGCCTGGAGGCCGACAGTCTACGAGCAGTACTTC.